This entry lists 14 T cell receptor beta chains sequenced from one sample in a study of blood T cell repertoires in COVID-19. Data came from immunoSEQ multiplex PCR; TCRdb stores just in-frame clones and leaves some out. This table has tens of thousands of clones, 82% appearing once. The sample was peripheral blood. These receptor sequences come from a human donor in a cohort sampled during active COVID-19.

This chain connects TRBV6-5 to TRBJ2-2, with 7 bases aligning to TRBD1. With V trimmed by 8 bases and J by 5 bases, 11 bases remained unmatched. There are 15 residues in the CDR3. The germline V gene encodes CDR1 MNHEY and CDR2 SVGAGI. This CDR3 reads CASGVEGARTGELFF. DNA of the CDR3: TGTGCCAGCGGGGTAGAGGGGGCACGGACCGGGGAGCTGTTTTTT.

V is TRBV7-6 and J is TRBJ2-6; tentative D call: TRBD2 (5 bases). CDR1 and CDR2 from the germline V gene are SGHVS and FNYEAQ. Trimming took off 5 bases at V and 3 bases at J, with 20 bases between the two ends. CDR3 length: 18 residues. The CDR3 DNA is TGTGCCAGCAGCAACACACCCGGGGTTCGAGGTGGGGCCAACGTCCTGACTTTC. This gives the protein CASSNTPGVRGGANVLTF.

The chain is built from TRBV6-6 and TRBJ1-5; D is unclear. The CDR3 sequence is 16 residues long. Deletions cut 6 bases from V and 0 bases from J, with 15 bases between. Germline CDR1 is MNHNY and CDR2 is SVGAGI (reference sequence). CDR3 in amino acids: CASSRRDKNSNQPQHF. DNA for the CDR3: TGTGCCAGCAGCCGCCGGGATAAGAATAGCAATCAGCCCCAGCATTTT.

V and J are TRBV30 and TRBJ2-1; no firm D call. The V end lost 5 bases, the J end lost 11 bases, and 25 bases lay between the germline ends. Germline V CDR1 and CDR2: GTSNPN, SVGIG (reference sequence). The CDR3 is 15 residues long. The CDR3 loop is CAWETSETSPYKQFF. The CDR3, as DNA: TGTGCCTGGGAAACTTCCGAGACTTCTCCCTACAAGCAGTTCTTC.

The CDR3: CASRNDRKDGQPQHF. The CDR3 DNA reads TGTGCCAGCCGGAATGACAGAAAGGATGGTCAGCCCCAGCATTTT. The chain carries TRBV6-5 and TRBJ1-5, with D maybe TRBD1 (5 bases). The V gene lost 8 bases and the J gene lost 6 bases, with 20 bases spanning the gap. There are 15 residues in the CDR3. Germline V gives CDR1 MNHEY, CDR2 SVGAGI.

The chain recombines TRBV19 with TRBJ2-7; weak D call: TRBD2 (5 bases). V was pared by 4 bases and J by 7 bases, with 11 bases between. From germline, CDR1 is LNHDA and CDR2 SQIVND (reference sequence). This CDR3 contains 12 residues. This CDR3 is CASSTHGVEQYF. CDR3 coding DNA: TGTGCCAGTAGTACCCACGGGGTTGAGCAGTACTTC. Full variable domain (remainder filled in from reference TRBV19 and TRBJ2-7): DGGITQSPKYLFRKEGQNVTLSCEQNLNHDAMYWYRQDPGQGLRLIYYSQIVNDFQKGDIAEGYSVSREKKESFPLTVTSAQKNPTAFYLCASSTHGVEQYFGPGTRLTVT.

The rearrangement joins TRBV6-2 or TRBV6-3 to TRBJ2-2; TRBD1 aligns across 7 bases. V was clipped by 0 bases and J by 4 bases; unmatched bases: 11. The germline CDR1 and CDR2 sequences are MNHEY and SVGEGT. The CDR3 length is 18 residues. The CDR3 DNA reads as TGTGCCAGCAGTTACTCCGGCATCCAGGGGGTTCCCACCGGGGAGCTGTTTTTT. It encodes CASSYSGIQGVPTGELFF.

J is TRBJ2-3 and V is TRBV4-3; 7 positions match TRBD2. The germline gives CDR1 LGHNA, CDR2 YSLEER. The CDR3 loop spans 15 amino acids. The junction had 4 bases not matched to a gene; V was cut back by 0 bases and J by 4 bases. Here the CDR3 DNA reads TGCGCCAGCAGCCAAGAGGGAGGGAGGCCAGATACGCAGTATTTT. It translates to CASSQEGGRPDTQYF.

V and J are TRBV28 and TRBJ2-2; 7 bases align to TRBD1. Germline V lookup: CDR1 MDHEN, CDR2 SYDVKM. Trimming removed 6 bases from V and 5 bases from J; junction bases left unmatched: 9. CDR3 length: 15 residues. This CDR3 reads CASRTGVLFTGELFF. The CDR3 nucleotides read TGTGCCAGCAGAACAGGGGTCCTTTTTACCGGGGAGCTGTTTTTT. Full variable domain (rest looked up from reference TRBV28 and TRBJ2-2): DVKVTQSSRYLVKRTGEKVFLECVQDMDHENMFWYRQDPGLGLRLIYFSYDVKMKEKGDIPEGYSVSREKKERFSLILESASTNQTSMYLCASRTGVLFTGELFFGEGSRLTVL.

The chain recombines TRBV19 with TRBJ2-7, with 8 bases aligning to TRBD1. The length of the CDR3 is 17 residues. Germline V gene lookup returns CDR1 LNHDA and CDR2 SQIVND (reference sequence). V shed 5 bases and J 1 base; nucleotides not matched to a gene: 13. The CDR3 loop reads CASSSYPGGLGSYEQYF. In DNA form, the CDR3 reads TGTGCCAGTAGTTCCTATCCAGGGGGCTTGGGGTCCTACGAGCAGTACTTC. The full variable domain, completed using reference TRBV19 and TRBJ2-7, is DGGITQSPKYLFRKEGQNVTLSCEQNLNHDAMYWYRQDPGQGLRLIYYSQIVNDFQKGDIAEGYSVSREKKESFPLTVTSAQKNPTAFYLCASSSYPGGLGSYEQYFGPGTRLTVT.

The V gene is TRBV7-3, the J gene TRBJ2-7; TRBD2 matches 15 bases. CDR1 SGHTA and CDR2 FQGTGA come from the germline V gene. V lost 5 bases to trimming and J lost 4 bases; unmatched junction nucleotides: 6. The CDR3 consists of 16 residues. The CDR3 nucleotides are TGTGCCAGCAGCCCCCGGGGACTAGCGGGGGGATACGAGCAGTACTTC. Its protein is CASSPRGLAGGYEQYF.

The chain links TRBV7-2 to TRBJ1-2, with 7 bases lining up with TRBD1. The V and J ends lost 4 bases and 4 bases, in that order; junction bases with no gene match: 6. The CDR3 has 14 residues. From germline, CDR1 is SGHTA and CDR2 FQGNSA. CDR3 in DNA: TGTGCCAGCAGCTCACAGGGGCAGAGCTATGGCTACACCTTC. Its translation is CASSSQGQSYGYTF. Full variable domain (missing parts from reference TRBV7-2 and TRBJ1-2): GAGVSQSPSNKVTEKGKDVELRCDPISGHTALYWYRQSLGQGLEFLIYFQGNSAPDKSGLPSDRFSAERTGGSVSTLTIQRTQQEDSAVYLCASSSQGQSYGYTFGSGTRLTVV.

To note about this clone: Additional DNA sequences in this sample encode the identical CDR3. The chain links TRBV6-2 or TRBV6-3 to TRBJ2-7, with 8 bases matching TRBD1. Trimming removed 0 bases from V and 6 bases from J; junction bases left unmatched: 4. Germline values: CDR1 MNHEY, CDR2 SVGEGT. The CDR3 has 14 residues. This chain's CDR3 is CASSYSFTGGEQYF. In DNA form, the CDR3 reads TGTGCCAGCAGTTACTCCTTCACAGGGGGCGAGCAGTACTTC.

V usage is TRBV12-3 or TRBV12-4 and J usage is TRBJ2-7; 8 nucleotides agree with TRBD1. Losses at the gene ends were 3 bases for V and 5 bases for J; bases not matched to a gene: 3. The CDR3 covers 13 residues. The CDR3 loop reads CASSFGTGNEQYF. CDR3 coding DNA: TGTGCCAGCAGTTTCGGGACAGGCAACGAGCAGTACTTC.